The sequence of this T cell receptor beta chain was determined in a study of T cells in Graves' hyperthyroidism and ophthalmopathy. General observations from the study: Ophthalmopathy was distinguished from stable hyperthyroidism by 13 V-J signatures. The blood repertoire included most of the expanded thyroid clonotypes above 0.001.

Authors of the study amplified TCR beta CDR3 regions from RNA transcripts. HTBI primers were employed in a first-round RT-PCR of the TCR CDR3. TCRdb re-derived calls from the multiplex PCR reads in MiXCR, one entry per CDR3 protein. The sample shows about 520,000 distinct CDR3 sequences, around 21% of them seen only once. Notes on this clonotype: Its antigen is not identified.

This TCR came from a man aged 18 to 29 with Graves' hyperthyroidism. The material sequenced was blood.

CDR3 sequence (DNA): TGTGCCAGTATAAGGGGGAGCGGGGAAGTAACTGAAGCTTTCTTT. This translates into CASIRGSGEVTEAFF. The chain joins TRBV19 to TRBJ1-1; possible D gene TRBD1, 6 bases. This CDR3 has 15 residues. Germline V gene sequence: CDR1 LNHDA, CDR2 SQIVND (reference sequence). Trimming left V 7 bases short and J 5 bases short, with 20 bases between.